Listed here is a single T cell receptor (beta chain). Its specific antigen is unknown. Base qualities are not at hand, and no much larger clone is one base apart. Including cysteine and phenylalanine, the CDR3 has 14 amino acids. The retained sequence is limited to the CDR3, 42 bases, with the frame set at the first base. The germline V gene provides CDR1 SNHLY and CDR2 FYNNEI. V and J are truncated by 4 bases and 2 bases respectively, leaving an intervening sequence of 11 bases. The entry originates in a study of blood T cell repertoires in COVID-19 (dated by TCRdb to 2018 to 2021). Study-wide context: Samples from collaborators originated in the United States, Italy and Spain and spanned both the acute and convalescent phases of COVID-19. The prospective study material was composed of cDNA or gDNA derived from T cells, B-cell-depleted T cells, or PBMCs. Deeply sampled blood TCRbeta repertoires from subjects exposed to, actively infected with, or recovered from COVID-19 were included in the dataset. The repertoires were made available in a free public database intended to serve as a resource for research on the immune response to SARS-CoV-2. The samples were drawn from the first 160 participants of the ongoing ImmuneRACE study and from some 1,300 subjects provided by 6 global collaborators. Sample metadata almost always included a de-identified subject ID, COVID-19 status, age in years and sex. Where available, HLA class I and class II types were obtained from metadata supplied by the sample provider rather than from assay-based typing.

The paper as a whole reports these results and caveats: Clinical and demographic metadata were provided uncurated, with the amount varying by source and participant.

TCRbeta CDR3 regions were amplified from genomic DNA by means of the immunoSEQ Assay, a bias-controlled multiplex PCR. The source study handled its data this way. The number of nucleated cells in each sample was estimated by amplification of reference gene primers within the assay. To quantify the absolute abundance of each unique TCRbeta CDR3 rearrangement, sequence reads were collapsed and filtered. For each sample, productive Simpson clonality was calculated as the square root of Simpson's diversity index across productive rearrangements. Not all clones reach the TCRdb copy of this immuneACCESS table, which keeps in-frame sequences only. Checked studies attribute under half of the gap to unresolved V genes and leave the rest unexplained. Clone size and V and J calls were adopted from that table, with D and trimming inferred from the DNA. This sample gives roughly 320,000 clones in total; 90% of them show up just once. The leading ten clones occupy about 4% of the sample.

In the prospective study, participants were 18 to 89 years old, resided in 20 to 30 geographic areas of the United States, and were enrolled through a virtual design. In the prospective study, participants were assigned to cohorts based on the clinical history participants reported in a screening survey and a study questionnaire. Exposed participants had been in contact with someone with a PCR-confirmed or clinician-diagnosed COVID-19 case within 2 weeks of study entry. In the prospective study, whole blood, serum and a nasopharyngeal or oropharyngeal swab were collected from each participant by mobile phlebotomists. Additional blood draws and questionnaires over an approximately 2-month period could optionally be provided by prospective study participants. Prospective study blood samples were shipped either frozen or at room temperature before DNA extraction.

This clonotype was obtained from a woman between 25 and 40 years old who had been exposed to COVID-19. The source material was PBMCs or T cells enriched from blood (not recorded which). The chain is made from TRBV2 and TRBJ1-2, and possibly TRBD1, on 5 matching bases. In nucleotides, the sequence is TGTGCCAGCAGTGTTGAAGGGGCCAACTATGGCTACACCTTC. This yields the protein CASSVEGANYGYTF.